The sequence of this TCR beta chain was determined in a study of CD8 T cells in Susac syndrome. This clonotype was seen a handful of times. The CDR3 totals 12 residues. In germline, CDR1 is SEHNR, CDR2 FQNEAQ (reference sequence). V lost 0 bases and J lost 6, with 5 bases in between. An amount of RNA that ranged from about 0.45 to 1 ug was reverse transcribed with random hexamers. An immunoSEQ multiplex PCR amplified TCR beta CDR3 over 54 Vbeta and 13 Jbeta. MiXCR, run by TCRdb on the immunoSEQ multiplex PCR reads, gives a single entry per CDR3 protein. This sample has 210,000 or so distinct CDR3 sequences; around nine tenths occur once, and the top ten carry roughly 0.13%.

The specimen sequenced was CD8+ T cells from PBMCs. The TCR sequence derives from a human donor with multiple sclerosis. The rearrangement uses TRBV7-9 and TRBJ1-1; D call uncertain. The CDR3 is CASSLAAAEAFF. The CDR3 DNA reads TGTGCCAGCAGCTTAGCGGCCGCTGAAGCTTTCTTT.